One and the same sample provided the 31 T cell receptor beta chains below, sequenced in a study of neurological immune-mediated disorders. TCRdb called the 5' RACE reads again in MiXCR, with one record for every CDR3 protein. The top ten clones hold around 1.3% of a sample with 40,000 to 45,000 distinct CDR3 sequences, about an eighth of them seen once. The sequencing input was PBMCs. All receptors derive from a female donor in good health.

J is TRBJ1-2 and V is TRBV6-5; a possible D gene is TRBD1 (5 bases). This CDR3 has 14 residues. The germline V gene has CDR1 MNHEY and CDR2 SVGAGI. The germline V and J ends were trimmed by 6 bases and 3 bases, with 14 bases remaining between them. The CDR3, as DNA: TGTGCCAGCAGCTCGGGACCGCCGGACTATGGCTACACCTTC. It codes for CASSSGPPDYGYTF.

Ten or more counts support this clonotype. The V and J genes are TRBV6-5 and TRBJ2-7; 12 bases agree with TRBD2. The J segment lost 2 bases and the V segment lost 6 bases, leaving 2 bases of the junction unmatched. CDR3 length: 14 residues. Germline CDR1 and CDR2: MNHEY and SVGAGI. The CDR3 is CASSRTSGTYEQYF. CDR3 DNA sequence: TGTGCCAGCAGCAGGACTAGCGGGACCTACGAGCAGTACTTC.

There are many counts of this clonotype. V gene TRBV20-1 combines with J gene TRBJ2-3; TRBD2 matches at 13 bases. Germline CDR1 DFQATT, CDR2 SNEGSKA (reference sequence). This CDR3 has 18 residues. V gave up 0 bases and J gave up 2 bases; unmatched junction bases: 8. The CDR3 is CSARDDTSGRGDTDTQYF. The CDR3 DNA follows: TGCAGTGCTAGAGATGATACTAGCGGGAGGGGCGACACAGATACGCAGTATTTT.

This clonotype was detected ten times or more. The V gene is TRBV7-2, the J gene TRBJ1-1; tentative D call: TRBD1 (5 bases). There are 13 residues in the CDR3. Germline CDR1 SGHTA, CDR2 FQGNSA. The germline V and J ends were trimmed by 5 bases and 0 bases, with 7 bases remaining between them. CDR3 sequence: CASSQGVNTEAFF. The CDR3 DNA reads TGTGCCAGCAGCCAAGGGGTGAACACTGAAGCTTTCTTT.

This clonotype was counted at least ten times. The rearrangement uses TRBV5-1 and TRBJ1-1, with a weak D call TRBD1 (6 bases). In germline, CDR1 is SGHRS, CDR2 YFSETQ. The CDR3 is made up of 14 amino acids. The V and J ends lost 0 bases and 1 base respectively, with 7 bases between them. CDR3 sequence (DNA): TGCGCCAGCAGCTTGGAACAGGGGAACACTGAAGCTTTCTTT. This encodes CASSLEQGNTEAFF.

This clonotype showed up many times. V is TRBV20-1 and J is TRBJ1-1; D not certain. Germline V gene data show CDR1 as DFQATT and CDR2 as SNEGSKA (reference sequence). The V and J ends lost 0 bases and 3 bases respectively, with 20 bases between them. This CDR3 has 17 amino acids. CDR3 protein: CSARDPRSGVGDTEAFF. CDR3 DNA: TGCAGTGCTAGAGACCCCAGATCCGGGGTCGGTGACACTGAAGCTTTCTTT.

This clonotype showed up many times. As DNA, the CDR3 is TGTGCCAGCAGCTTCTGGACAACTAAGGCTAACTATGGCTACACCTTC. It specifies CASSFWTTKANYGYTF. V is TRBV5-6 and J is TRBJ1-2; the D gene is possibly TRBD1 (5 bases). The CDR3 consists of 16 residues. Germline V lookup: CDR1 SGHDT, CDR2 YYEEEE. V was shortened by 2 bases and J by 0 bases, with 14 bases between the two germline ends. Full variable domain (missing parts from reference TRBV5-6 and TRBJ1-2): DAGVTQSPTHLIKTRGQQVTLRCSPKSGHDTVSWYQQALGQGPQFIFQYYEEEERQRGNFPDRFSGHQFPNYSSELNVNALLLGDSALYLCASSFWTTKANYGYTFGSGTRLTVV.

This clonotype was recorded at least ten times. This chain links TRBV10-3 with TRBJ1-5; D unresolved. Trimming shortened V by 4 bases and J by 4 bases, and 5 bases separated the two germline ends. CDR1 is ENHRY, CDR2 SYGVKD, per germline. This CDR3 contains 12 residues. CDR3 residues: CAISGSNQPQHF. CDR3 sequence (DNA): TGTGCCATCAGTGGATCGAATCAGCCCCAGCATTTT.

This clonotype was seen at least ten times. The genes are TRBV27 and TRBJ1-1; 10 bases line up with TRBD1. The ends lost 5 bases at V and 5 bases at J; junction bases unmatched: 5. The CDR3 consists of 14 residues. Germline loops: CDR1 MNHEY, CDR2 SMNVEV (reference sequence). This chain's CDR3 is CASSQDRGGTEAFF. The CDR3 nucleotides read TGTGCCAGCAGTCAGGACAGGGGGGGGACTGAAGCTTTCTTT.

Many counts were recorded for this clonotype. The chain links TRBV10-3 to TRBJ2-2; D is possibly TRBD1 (6 bases). The CDR3 length is 16 residues. Germline CDR1 reads ENHRY; CDR2 reads SYGVKD. The V end lost 2 bases, the J end lost 1 base, and 11 bases lay between the germline ends. This CDR3 is CAISEGGNLNTGELFF. The CDR3 region has the DNA TGTGCCATCAGTGAGGGGGGCAACCTGAACACCGGGGAGCTGTTTTTT.

Ten or more counts support this clonotype. The chain carries TRBV12-3 or TRBV12-4 and TRBJ2-3; D remains unclear. V was pared by 1 base and J by 6 bases, with 8 bases between. This CDR3 spans 13 amino acids. For the CDR3, the DNA is TGTGCCAGCAGTTTAGGTCGGAGTGATACGCAGTATTTT. As protein: CASSLGRSDTQYF.

At least ten counts were recorded for this clonotype. The chain uses TRBV24-1 and TRBJ1-5; 12 bases are a match to TRBD1. The junction had 15 bases not matched to a gene; V was cut back by 0 bases and J by 4 bases. Germline loops: CDR1 KGHDR, CDR2 SFDVKD. The CDR3 extends over 21 amino acids. CDR3 bases: TGTGCCACCAGTGATTTGCCGGGACAGGGGGCGAGGAGGGGGCCGAATCAGCCCCAGCATTTT. Translation gives CATSDLPGQGARRGPNQPQHF.

The table lists this clonotype with many counts. The chain is built from TRBV9 and TRBJ1-1; TRBD1 matches 10 bases. CDR1 is SGDLS and CDR2 is YYNGEE in the germline V gene. The CDR3 loop spans 18 amino acids. Trimming at V came to 3 bases and at J to 1 base, leaving 12 bases not matched to a gene. The chain's CDR3 is CASSATLPGQGRNTEAFF. CDR3 nucleotide sequence: TGTGCCAGCAGCGCCACCCTTCCGGGACAGGGGAGGAACACTGAAGCTTTCTTT.

Details on this clonotype: A much larger clone lies one base from this, so it may be a read error. This sequence joins TRBV18 and TRBJ1-6, with D possibly matching TRBD1 (5 bases). The CDR3 spans 15 residues. CDR1 KGHSH and CDR2 LQKENI come from the germline V gene. Trimming took off 3 bases at V and 8 bases at J, with 14 bases between the two ends. The CDR3, as DNA: TGTGCCAGCTCACCCCGGACCAGACAGTATTCACCCCTCCACTTT. This gives the protein CASSPRTRQYSPLHF.

This clonotype has at least ten counts. The chain employs TRBV3-1 and TRBJ1-5; D call uncertain. Germline V CDR1 and CDR2: LGHDT, YNNKEL (reference sequence). The CDR3 extends over 16 amino acids. V lost 0 bases to trimming and J lost 9 bases, with 18 bases between them. The CDR3 DNA is TGTGCCAGCAGCCAAGATAGTAGGCCGGGTTCGATGCCCCAGCATTTT. Translation gives CASSQDSRPGSMPQHF.

This clonotype was found many times. The chain is built from TRBV9 and TRBJ2-1; 7 bases are a match to TRBD2. V lost 7 bases to trimming and J lost 7 bases; unmatched junction nucleotides: 17. From germline, CDR1 is SGDLS and CDR2 YYNGEE. The CDR3 spans 16 residues. The CDR3 spells CASSFGGGPGGNEQFF. DNA for the CDR3: TGTGCCAGCTCTTTCGGGGGAGGGCCTGGGGGGAATGAGCAGTTCTTC.

This clonotype was seen many times. The DNA of the CDR3 is TGCAGCGTTTTAAGACAGCCTACCACAGATACGCAGTATTTT. Residues: CSVLRQPTTDTQYF. This rearrangement joins TRBV29-1 to TRBJ2-3; tentative D call: TRBD1 (5 bases). This CDR3 spans 14 amino acids. V dropped 5 bases and J dropped 2 bases, with 14 bases sitting between them. The V gene's germline CDR1 is SQVTM and CDR2 ANQGSEA.

Many counts were recorded for this clonotype. This chain links TRBV10-3 with TRBJ2-2, with TRBD1 identical over 7 bases. CDR3 length: 15 amino acids. Germline trimming cut 11 bases from V and 0 bases from J; bases unmatched to any gene: 9. Germline V gene lookup returns CDR1 ENHRY and CDR2 SYGVKD. Written as DNA, the CDR3 is TGTGCCGCTCACAGGGGATTATCGAACACCGGGGAGCTGTTTTTT. This codes for CAAHRGLSNTGELFF.

There are many counts of this clonotype. This chain uses TRBV6-6 with TRBJ1-1; 7 positions match TRBD1. The CDR3 has 14 residues. Germline V CDR1 and CDR2: MNHNY, SVGAGI (reference sequence). V lost 6 bases, J lost 1 base, and 5 bases stayed unmatched. The CDR3 nucleotides read TGTGCCAGCAGATCCGGGACAGCGAACACTGAAGCTTTCTTT. Its translation is CASRSGTANTEAFF.

This clonotype was counted many times. A junction boundary mismatches the germline segment, possibly from a read error. The chain is built from TRBV20-1 and TRBJ2-5, with D possibly called TRBD1 or TRBD2 (5 bases each). The CDR3 length is 12 residues. CDR1 DFQATT and CDR2 SNEGSKA come from the germline V gene (reference sequence). CDR3 DNA sequence: TGCAGTGCTAGTACCGGGACCCCCGCGCAGAACTTC. Amino acid sequence: CSASTGTPAQNF.

This clonotype was counted many times. The chain recombines TRBV6-6 with TRBJ1-2, with D maybe TRBD1 (5 bases). CDR3 length: 14 amino acids. The germline gives CDR1 MNHNY, CDR2 SVGAGI (reference sequence). V lost 5 bases to trimming and J lost 2 bases, with 12 bases between them. The DNA of the CDR3 is TGTGCCAGCAGTAGGGGCAGGGAAAACTATGGCTACACCTTC. As protein: CASSRGRENYGYTF.

The table lists this clonotype with many counts. The gene calls are TRBV12-3 or TRBV12-4 and TRBJ1-5, with D hard to call. The CDR3 runs 15 residues. V was shortened by 3 bases and J by 4 bases, with 13 bases between the two germline ends. The CDR3, as DNA: TGTGCCAGCAGTTTCGCTTCAGGCCCTAATCAGCCCCAGCATTTT. It codes for CASSFASGPNQPQHF.

In this sample, this clonotype turned up many times. Written as DNA, the CDR3 is TGTGCCAGCAGCGTAGGGGGACAGGGGATGGATACGGCTTTCTTT. This encodes CASSVGGQGMDTAFF. The V call is TRBV9, the J call TRBJ1-1, with 10 bases that match TRBD1. The CDR3 length is 15 residues. V shed 0 bases and J 11 bases; nucleotides not matched to a gene: 10. Germline V gene lookup returns CDR1 SGDLS and CDR2 YYNGEE.

In this sample, this clonotype turned up many times. This chain uses TRBV7-2 with TRBJ2-6; TRBD1 is a possible D gene (6 bases). The CDR3 spans 17 residues. V lost 5 bases, J lost 2 bases, and 16 bases lay in between. The germline V gene encodes CDR1 SGHTA and CDR2 FQGNSA. The CDR3, as DNA: TGTGCCAGCAGCGCCCCCCTCGGGGACACTGGGGCCAACGTCCTGACTTTC. This gives the protein CASSAPLGDTGANVLTF. Looking up the rest from reference TRBV7-2 and TRBJ2-6 gives the full variable domain: GAGVSQSPSNKVTEKGKDVELRCDPISGHTALYWYRQSLGQGLEFLIYFQGNSAPDKSGLPSDRFSAERTGGSVSTLTIQRTQQEDSAVYLCASSAPLGDTGANVLTFGAGSRLTVL.

This clonotype was counted at least ten times. The chain is built from TRBV5-1 and TRBJ1-5; the D gene is possibly TRBD1 (6 bases). V was clipped by 0 bases and J by 0 bases, with 13 bases between them. This CDR3 is built from 17 residues. Germline loops: CDR1 SGHRS, CDR2 YFSETQ. This CDR3 is CASSLGQGPYSNQPQHF. The CDR3 DNA is TGCGCCAGCAGCTTGGGGCAGGGGCCTTATAGCAATCAGCCCCAGCATTTT.

This clonotype was seen at least ten times. The V call is TRBV3-1, the J call TRBJ1-1; 8 bases align to TRBD1. This CDR3 spans 16 amino acids. V shed 4 bases and J 0 bases; nucleotides not matched to a gene: 7. Germline V gives CDR1 LGHDT, CDR2 YNNKEL (reference sequence). CDR3 residues: CASSLGQGGMNTEAFF. CDR3 nucleotides: TGTGCCAGCAGCCTCGGACAGGGTGGGATGAACACTGAAGCTTTCTTT.

Comment on this clonotype: One end of the junction fails to match germline, which may point to a read error. The chain has TRBV24-1 and TRBJ2-1, with TRBD2 matching over 7 bases. Germline values: CDR1 KGHDR, CDR2 SFDVKD. This CDR3 region has 13 residues. The CDR3 protein is CATSGNGGNDQFF. CDR3 sequence (DNA): TGTGCCACCAGTGGAAACGGGGGGAATGATCAGTTCTTC.

The table lists this clonotype with many counts. The V call is TRBV9, the J call TRBJ1-2, with TRBD1 matching 10 bases. The germline gives CDR1 SGDLS, CDR2 YYNGEE. The CDR3 has 15 amino acids. The J segment lost 7 bases and the V segment lost 3 bases, leaving 9 bases of the junction unmatched. In nucleotides, the CDR3 is TGTGCCAGCAGCGCCTTCGACAGGGGGCAAGGTGGCTACACCTTC. It specifies CASSAFDRGQGGYTF.

This clonotype was counted many times. The V gene is TRBV10-3, the J gene TRBJ2-2; D might be TRBD1 (6 bases). Trimming removed 10 bases at V and 1 base at J, with 10 bases between. Germline CDR1 ENHRY, CDR2 SYGVKD. The CDR3 loop spans 13 amino acids. The CDR3 loop is CATGAGNTGELFF. Here the CDR3 DNA reads TGTGCCACAGGGGCCGGGAACACCGGGGAGCTGTTTTTT.

This clonotype was seen more than once but under ten times. The CDR3 region has the DNA TGTGCCAGCAGCCCCGGGACAGGGTTGTTAACTTTCTTT. Protein sequence: CASSPGTGLLTFF. The V gene is TRBV12-3 or TRBV12-4, the J gene TRBJ1-1, with 9 bases identical to TRBD1. The CDR3 has 13 residues. V gave up 6 bases and J gave up 12 bases; unmatched junction bases: 11.

This clonotype was seen many times. The chain is built from TRBV12-3 or TRBV12-4 and TRBJ2-7; either TRBD1 or TRBD2 may fit D (5 bases each). CDR3 size: 21 residues. V dropped 6 bases and J dropped 3 bases, with 36 bases sitting between them. DNA for the CDR3: TGTGCCAGCAGCCCTATGAGGGGCCGCAAGACCCAAATGGTGGATGTCTACGAGCAGTACTTC. Translating gives CASSPMRGRKTQMVDVYEQYF.